This T cell receptor beta chain was recorded in a study of T cell repertoires in cytomegalovirus infection. TCRdb fed the reads into MiXCR, producing one record per CDR3 protein. The sample records a few hundred thousand distinct CDR3 sequences, about 25% being singletons. Trimming left V 7 bases short and J 6 bases short, with 21 bases between. This CDR3 region has 15 residues. Germline-derived CDR1 and CDR2 are SGHNT and YYREEE (reference sequence). This chain links TRBV5-4 with TRBJ2-3; the D gene is possibly TRBD2 (5 bases). The receptor was derived from a human donor in good health (CMV status not recorded). Some clones in this sample may be carry-over from other donors' samples. The sample was PBMCs. The CDR3 DNA is TGTGCCAGCTCTCCAAGCCGCCTAGCTTCGGATACGCAGTATTTT. Translating it yields CASSPSRLASDTQYF.